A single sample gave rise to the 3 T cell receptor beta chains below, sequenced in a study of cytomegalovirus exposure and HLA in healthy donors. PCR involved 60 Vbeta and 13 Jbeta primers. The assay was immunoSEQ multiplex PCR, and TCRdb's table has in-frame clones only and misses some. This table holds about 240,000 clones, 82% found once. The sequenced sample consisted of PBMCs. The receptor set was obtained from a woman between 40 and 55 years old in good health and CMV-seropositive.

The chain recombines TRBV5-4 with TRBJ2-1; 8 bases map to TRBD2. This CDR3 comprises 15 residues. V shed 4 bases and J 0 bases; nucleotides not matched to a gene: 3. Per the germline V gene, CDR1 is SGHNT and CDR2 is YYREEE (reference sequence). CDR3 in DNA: TGTGCCAGCAGCGCGGGGACTAGCTCCTACAATGAGCAGTTCTTC. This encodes CASSAGTSSYNEQFF.

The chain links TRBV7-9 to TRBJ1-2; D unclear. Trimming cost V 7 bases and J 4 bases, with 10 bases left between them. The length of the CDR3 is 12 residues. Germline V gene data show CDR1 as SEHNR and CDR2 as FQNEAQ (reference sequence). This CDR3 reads CASTTEVYGYTF. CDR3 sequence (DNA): TGTGCCAGCACCACAGAAGTCTATGGCTACACCTTC.

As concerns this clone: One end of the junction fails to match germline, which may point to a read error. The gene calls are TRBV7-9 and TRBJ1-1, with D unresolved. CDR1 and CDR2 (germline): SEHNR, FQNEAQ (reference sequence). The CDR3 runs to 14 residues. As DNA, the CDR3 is TGTTCCAGCAGCTTAAGGCGGGGGAACACTGAAGCTTTCTTT. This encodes CSSSLRRGNTEAFF.